This T cell receptor beta chain stems from a study of cytomegalovirus exposure and HLA in healthy donors (dated by TCRdb to about 2017). For the study in its entirety: In an earlier analysis of about 560 of the donors, approximately 300 Gb of sequence data and approximately 120 million unique TCR beta sequences from about 190 million T cells were reported. The study aimed to test whether signatures of past pathogen exposure could be identified by cataloging public T cell receptors. An early release that covered fewer than 800 HLA-typed donors contained around 330 gigabases of sequencing data and approximately 85 million unique TCR sequences. Roughly 5 DR-DQ haplotypes were handled as single units for association and clustering, since linkage in the cohort was strong. Among around 400 genotyped donors of the cohort, an average of approximately 240,000 unique TCR beta nucleotide sequences was sequenced per donor, of which 15% to 20% were non-productive. Rather than drawing on any new phenotypic data, the later analysis identified candidate immune exposures from TCR beta sequences and the way those sequences occurred across donors. To predict cytomegalovirus infection status, the study brought together high-throughput TCR immunosequencing, statistical association of individual TCRs with disease status, and machine learning. A later genetic analysis took genome-wide SNP genotypes for about 55% of the roughly 670 donors and used that subset as a discovery cohort. Typing coverage differed by locus: A, B, C, DRB1 and DQB1 were typed in about 620-640 donors, DQA1 in 522, DPA1 in around 580, and DPB1 in approximately 450. In a later analysis, previously published TCR beta repertoires from several hundred donors were re-analyzed and high-resolution HLA genotyping was added so that TCR occurrence patterns could be studied. A separate validation cohort of roughly 110 different subjects was used in addition to the roughly 700-subject first cohort. Donor age, sex, ethnicity and CMV serostatus were collected together with the repertoire data. Of the approximately 400 genotyped donors, around 81% fell in the genetic ancestry cluster associated with self-reported Caucasian donors. An earlier analysis of 500 to 650 of the donors applied high-throughput TCR beta sequencing to assess whether each TCR beta V gene segment acted as functional or pseudogenic. Every repertoire in the discovery cohort had been generated on one and the same sequencing platform. HLA typing covered class I and class II loci at four-digit resolution. The study profiled the T cell repertoires of 500 to 800 subjects by immunosequencing and related them to cytomegalovirus serostatus. Here is what the overall study found, with its caveats: Some IMGT-functional V segments, including TRBV6-2 and TRBV6-3, could not be distinguished by the 87-base-pair reads and were therefore excluded. In a later analysis, most CMV-associated TCR beta chains were found to appear HLA-restricted, with HLA associations seemingly driven largely by CMV exposure. In a later analysis, HLA-associated TCR beta chains were found to be more clonally expanded and to have lower generation probabilities than equally common non-associated chains. A further reported finding was that TCR beta sequences accurately predicted the HLA-A and HLA-B alleles for most subjects in the first cohort. Because HLA typing was missing for some donors at each locus, association tests included only the typed subset. This cohort had only TCR beta chains sequenced, and the lack of alpha or paired-chain data limited which features could be detected. According to a later genetic analysis, donors in an Asian-associated ancestry cluster had fewer N-insertions in productive TCRs than the approximately 630-donor mean. Most TCR sequences were observed very rarely across donors, whereas some public TCRs were present in many individuals. Assigning TCR associations to individual alleles was difficult when HLA alleles, especially DR and DQ, strongly co-occurred. The classifier was reported to diagnose cytomegalovirus status with high specificity and sensitivity in both the original and validation cohorts. A cluster of highly shared sequence variants was judged likely to be a technical artifact of the sequencing pipeline. Three of the identified cytomegalovirus-associated TCR beta chains were confirmed in vitro to be specific for cytomegalovirus antigens. The study gave a list of under 200 TCR beta chains associated with cytomegalovirus. Because counts were too low, roughly 18 rarely observed V segments, including chromosome 9 orphons, were left out of the earlier analysis of roughly 600 of the donors. According to the authors, the approach could potentially be generalized to other disease states and immunological phenotypes. Roughly uniform sequencing depth across donors was assumed in presence/absence analyses, although this assumption may not hold. In a later analysis, TCR association rates were found to vary across HLA loci, with the most associated TCRs seen for DRB1 alleles and the fewest for HLA-C alleles. A later analysis reported that several top co-occurrence clusters appeared linked to parvovirus B19, influenza, CMV and Epstein-Barr virus. An earlier analysis of some 590 of the donors showed that most TCR beta V segments appeared in productive rearrangements either about 87% or about 30% of the time, which broadly matched IMGT annotations. An association between a missense DCLRE1C variant and V-gene and J-gene trimming of TCR beta chains was found in a later genetic analysis and replicated in an independent cohort. For the cohort, immune exposure information was limited to CMV serostatus. Linkage disequilibrium might explain the correlated functional status among segregating V segments, but an unknown experimental factor could not be ruled out. A later analysis associated some 17,000 TCR beta sequences with specific HLA alleles at a false discovery rate of 0.05.

Library prep was done by the immunoSEQ multiplex PCR assay. For the multiplex PCR, a mixture combining 60 forward primers for TCR Vbeta segments and 13 reverse primers for TCR Jbeta segments was used. Amplification of the CDR3 region of rearranged TCR beta genes was performed with a multiplex PCR assay on genomic DNA. On the Illumina HiSeq System, the amplified TCR beta libraries were sequenced as 87-base-pair reads. The original methods were these. A later analysis tallied around 87 million unique TCR beta chains across the 600 to 700 repertoires, and approximately 12 million of those chains were shared by two or more donors. To remove PCR and sequencing errors, raw reads were error-corrected and collapsed into unique sequences using a nearest-neighbor algorithm that merged closely related sequences. V, D and J gene segments were assigned by aligning CDR3 sequences to IMGT reference sequences. For a sequence to be retained, a match of at least six nucleotides to both a V gene segment and a J gene segment was required. Rearrangements were called productive when the CDR3 lacked stop codons and stayed in frame with V and J; all others were non-productive. Following IMGT convention, CDR3 was defined as the stretch from the second conserved V-encoded cysteine to the conserved J-encoded phenylalanine. Sequences without an unambiguous match to a single V gene segment were excluded from the earlier analysis of several hundred of the donors. In an earlier analysis of some 590 of the donors, a V segment was called functional when productive rearrangements were above 56.7%, and segregating when the standard deviation between donors exceeded 5%. A statistical classification framework was developed to diagnose cytomegalovirus status using the catalog of TCR beta chain sequences. In a later analysis, TCR nucleotide sequences were compared against IMGT/GENE-DB human TR gene sequences so that V and J genes could be assigned. In a later analysis, CDR3 sequences and most-parsimonious VDJ recombination scenarios were assigned using the TCRdist pipeline. In a later analysis, each TCR beta chain was defined by its CDR3 amino acid sequence together with its V-gene family, and reads without a unique V-gene family were excluded. To address suspected cross-contamination and a sequencing artifact, a later analysis removed some 620 highly shared, low-generation-probability nucleotide sequences. A later analysis calculated a clonal expansion index for each public chain from normalized within-repertoire ranks of inferred template counts. Generation probabilities in a later analysis came from a VDJ recombination model fitted to out-of-frame rearrangements, and those results were checked against IGoR. Hypergeometric tests were used in a later analysis to score TCR-TCR, TCR-HLA and TCR-CMV co-occurrence, with a repertoire-size bias correction applied to the TCR pairs. In a later analysis, false discovery rates were estimated by permuting HLA or CMV assignments 20 times. A later analysis grouped co-occurring TCRs with DBSCAN, adding TCRdist sequence similarity when clustering within HLA-allele-positive subsets. For co-occurrence clustering, repertoires with fewer than 30,000 or more than 120,000 public chains were excluded, along with a handful of repertoires with anomalous nucleotide sharing. Drawn from immuneACCESS, this table holds only the in-frame rearrangements with V and J called that TCRdb kept. Clones are partly lost; checked studies trace under half to an unresolved V gene and leave the rest unexplained. D and trimming come from the DNA, and the V and J calls and clone size come from that table. The sample table records 120,000 or so clones; 81% of these occur just once. The ten largest clones represent about 1.8% of the sample.

CDR1 and CDR2, looked up from the germline V gene, are MNHEY and SVGAGI. The CDR3 runs 15 residues from the cysteine to the phenylalanine. The DNA shown is the 45-base CDR3, in frame from base 1. Here V drops 7 bases and J drops 1 base, and the junction holds 6 bases not matched to any gene. With respect to this clone: Its antigen is not yet known. Per-base qualities were not stored, and no clone one base away is much larger.

In total, over 600 healthy bone marrow donors made up the cohort. Cohort members were all nominally healthy when sampled, although unrecorded immune exposures were likely present. The donor was CMV seronegative and belonged to the group of 350 to 400 seronegative cohort members. Each donor provided a peripheral blood sample, and peripheral blood mononuclear cells were used for TCR beta sequencing. The Qiagen DNeasy Blood Extraction Kit was used to extract genomic DNA from the blood cell samples. The chain couples TRBV6-5 to TRBJ2-7, and TRBD1 matches 11 of the central bases. Sequencing input: PBMCs. The sequence came from a man aged 18 to 30 in good health and CMV-seronegative. The nucleotide sequence reads as follows: TGTGCCAGCAACAGGGACAGGGGGGTATCCTACGAGCAGTACTTC. It specifies CASNRDRGVSYEQYF.